This entry describes one TCR beta chain. TCRdb keeps only in-frame clones here, not all; method: immunoSEQ multiplex PCR. Here the sample spans 300,000 to 350,000 clones, 70% to 90% being singletons. The data are from a study of blood T cell repertoires in COVID-19. The source is a woman in her thirties with COVID-19, enrolled during active disease. Sequencing was carried out using peripheral blood.

The CDR3 DNA follows: TGTGCCAGCAGTTTATCGAGGCTAGCGGGGGGACCTTACAATGAGCAGTTCTTC. Translation: CASSLSRLAGGPYNEQFF. The V and J genes are TRBV27 and TRBJ2-1; 11 bases are shared with TRBD2. After removal of 0 bases from V and 4 bases from J, the junction contained 8 bases not matched to a gene. Per germline, CDR1 MNHEY and CDR2 SMNVEV (reference sequence). The CDR3 has 18 residues.